This T cell receptor (beta chain) was found in a study of blood T cell repertoires in COVID-19. Overall study context: The analysed material was cDNA or gDNA that came from T cells, B-cell-depleted T cells, or PBMCs.

Clones were sequenced by immunoSEQ multiplex PCR, and TCRdb holds only the in-frame ones, with some missing. The table has some 110,000 clones, about nine tenths seen once. Germline loops: CDR1 GTSNPN, CDR2 SVGIG (reference sequence). This CDR3 has 15 residues. V was pared by 2 bases and J by 4 bases, with 8 bases of the junction left unmatched. The V gene is TRBV30, the J gene TRBJ2-3; 8 bases fit TRBD1. The sample comprised peripheral blood. The clonotype comes from a man between 65 and 85 years old who had recovered from COVID-19. As DNA, the CDR3 is TGTGCCTGGAGTATCGGGCAGGGGGCCTCAGATACGCAGTATTTT. This codes for CAWSIGQGASDTQYF.